This T cell receptor beta chain stems from a study of cytomegalovirus exposure and HLA in healthy donors. Findings and limits, study-wide: High specificity and sensitivity for cytomegalovirus status were reported for the classifier. It has been reported that TCR beta sequences accurately predicted the HLA-A and HLA-B alleles of most subjects.

This PCR relied on a set of 60 Vbeta primers and 13 Jbeta primers. Sequencing was performed with immunoSEQ multiplex PCR; in TCRdb, only in-frame clones are kept and a portion is missing. The sample has just over 150,000 clones; around three quarters are singletons. About this clone: Its antigen is as yet unknown.

The sequence was obtained from a man aged 35 to 55 in good health and CMV-seropositive. The sequenced material came from PBMCs.

In DNA form, the CDR3 reads TGTGCCAGCAGCCCCGGACTAGCGGTGAACACCGGGGAGCTGTTTTTT. This codes for CASSPGLAVNTGELFF. The chain is built from TRBV11-3 and TRBJ2-2, with TRBD2 identical over 10 bases. This CDR3 has 16 amino acids. With 5 bases clipped from V and 1 base from J, the junction kept 4 bases outside the gene matches. The V gene's germline CDR1 is SGHNT and CDR2 YENEEA.